This T cell receptor beta chain was sequenced in a study of OX40 agonist ivuxolimab in advanced cancers. Study context: The patients received ivuxolimab by intravenous route every 2 weeks at 0.01 to 10 mg/kg.

Produced via immunoSEQ multiplex PCR; TCRdb's table is partial and in-frame only. Here the sample spans 50,000 to 65,000 clones, about 85% being singletons. CDR1 is SGHKS, CDR2 YYEKEE, per germline (reference sequence). V gave up 9 bases and J gave up 3 bases; unmatched junction bases: 11. The CDR3 covers 14 residues. The source of this sequence is an adult with an advanced solid tumor such as melanoma, head and neck, liver or kidney cancer. The rearrangement links TRBV5-5 to TRBJ2-7; the match to TRBD1 covers 8 bases. The sample here was CD4+ or CD8+ T cells sorted from blood, taken in a trial of the OX40 agonist ivuxolimab. The CDR3 sequence is CATSFGTGLYEQYF. The CDR3 nucleotides are TGTGCCACCTCGTTCGGGACAGGACTCTACGAGCAGTACTTC.